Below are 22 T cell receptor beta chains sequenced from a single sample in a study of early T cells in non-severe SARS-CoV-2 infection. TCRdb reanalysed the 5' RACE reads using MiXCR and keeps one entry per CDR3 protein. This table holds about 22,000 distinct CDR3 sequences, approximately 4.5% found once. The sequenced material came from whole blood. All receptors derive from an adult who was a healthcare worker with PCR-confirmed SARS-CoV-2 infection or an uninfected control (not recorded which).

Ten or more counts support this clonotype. The CDR3 nucleotides read TGTGCCAGCAGCTTAGATCGCGGGGGAGACAATGAGCAGTTCTTC. This sequence encodes CASSLDRGGDNEQFF. V is TRBV11-2 and J is TRBJ2-1; 7 nucleotides match TRBD2. This CDR3 has 15 residues. Germline V gene data show CDR1 as SGHAT and CDR2 as FQNNGV. With 0 bases clipped from V and 5 bases from J, the junction kept 4 bases outside the gene matches.

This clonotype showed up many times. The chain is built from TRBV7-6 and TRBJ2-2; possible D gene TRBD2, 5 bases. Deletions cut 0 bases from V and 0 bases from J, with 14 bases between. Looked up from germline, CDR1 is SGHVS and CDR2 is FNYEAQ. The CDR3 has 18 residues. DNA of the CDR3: TGTGCCAGCAGCTTAGCGATCCCACGGGGAGCGAACACCGGGGAGCTGTTTTTT. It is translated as CASSLAIPRGANTGELFF.

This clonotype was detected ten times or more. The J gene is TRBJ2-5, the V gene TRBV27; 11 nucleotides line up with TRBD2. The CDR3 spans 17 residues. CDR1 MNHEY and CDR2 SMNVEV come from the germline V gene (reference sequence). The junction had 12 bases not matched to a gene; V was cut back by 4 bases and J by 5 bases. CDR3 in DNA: TGTGCCAGCAGTTCTGGGACTAGCGGTCTGCGGCGGGAGACCCAGTACTTC. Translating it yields CASSSGTSGLRRETQYF.

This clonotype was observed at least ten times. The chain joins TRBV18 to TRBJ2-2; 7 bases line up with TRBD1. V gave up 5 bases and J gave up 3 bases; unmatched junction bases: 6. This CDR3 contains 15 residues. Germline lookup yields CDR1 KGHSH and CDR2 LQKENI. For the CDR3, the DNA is TGTGCCAGCTCAAGGGACAGAACAGACACCGGGGAGCTGTTTTTT. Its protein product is CASSRDRTDTGELFF.

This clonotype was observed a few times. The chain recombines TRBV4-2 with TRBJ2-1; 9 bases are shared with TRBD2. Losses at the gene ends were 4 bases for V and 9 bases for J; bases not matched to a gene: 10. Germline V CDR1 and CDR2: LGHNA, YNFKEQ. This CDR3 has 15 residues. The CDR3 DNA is TGTGCCAGCAGCCGCGGAGTAGCGGGAGTACCTGAGCAGTTCTTC. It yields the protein CASSRGVAGVPEQFF.

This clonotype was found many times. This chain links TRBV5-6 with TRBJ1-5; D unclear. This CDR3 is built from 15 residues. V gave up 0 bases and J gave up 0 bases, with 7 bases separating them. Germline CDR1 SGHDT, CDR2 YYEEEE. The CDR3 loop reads CASSLGFDSNQPQHF. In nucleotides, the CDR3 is TGTGCCAGCAGCTTGGGTTTCGATAGCAATCAGCCCCAGCATTTT.

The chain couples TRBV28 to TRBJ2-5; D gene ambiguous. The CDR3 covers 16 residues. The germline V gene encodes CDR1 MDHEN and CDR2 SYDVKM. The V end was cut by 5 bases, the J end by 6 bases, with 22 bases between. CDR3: CASSPPQTVFWQTQYF. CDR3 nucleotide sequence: TGTGCCAGCAGTCCCCCTCAGACCGTATTCTGGCAGACCCAGTACTTC. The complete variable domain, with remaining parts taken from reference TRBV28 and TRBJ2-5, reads DVKVTQSSRYLVKRTGEKVFLECVQDMDHENMFWYRQDPGLGLRLIYFSYDVKMKEKGDIPEGYSVSREKKERFSLILESASTNQTSMYLCASSPPQTVFWQTQYFGPGTRLLVL.

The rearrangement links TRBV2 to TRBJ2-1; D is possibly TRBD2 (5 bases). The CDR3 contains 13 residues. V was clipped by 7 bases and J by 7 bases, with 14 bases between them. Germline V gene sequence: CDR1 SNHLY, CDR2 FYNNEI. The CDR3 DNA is TGTGCCAGCAAGCGGCTACAATGGAATGAGCAGTTCTTC. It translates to CASKRLQWNEQFF.

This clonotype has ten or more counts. CDR3 region: CASSPPGGGLVNEQFF. In nucleotides, the CDR3 is TGCGCCAGCAGCCCCCCTGGTGGGGGACTAGTTAATGAGCAGTTCTTC. This sequence joins TRBV5-1 and TRBJ2-1; 8 bases are shared with TRBD2. Germline V CDR1 and CDR2: SGHRS, YFSETQ. The CDR3 spans 16 residues. The J segment lost 7 bases and the V segment lost 4 bases, leaving 13 bases of the junction unmatched.

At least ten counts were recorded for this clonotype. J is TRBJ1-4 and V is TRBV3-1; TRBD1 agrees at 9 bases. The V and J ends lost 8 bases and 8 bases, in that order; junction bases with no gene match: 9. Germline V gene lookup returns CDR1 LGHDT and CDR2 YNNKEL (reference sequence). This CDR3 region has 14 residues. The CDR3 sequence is CASGRDRVFEKLFF. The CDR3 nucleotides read TGTGCCAGCGGCCGGGACAGGGTGTTCGAAAAACTGTTTTTT.

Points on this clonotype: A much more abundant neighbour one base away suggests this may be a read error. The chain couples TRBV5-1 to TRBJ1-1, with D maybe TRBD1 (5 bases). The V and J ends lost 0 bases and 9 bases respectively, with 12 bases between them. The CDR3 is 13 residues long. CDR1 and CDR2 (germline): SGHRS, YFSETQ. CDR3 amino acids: CASSLVAGGKAFF. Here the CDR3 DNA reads TGCGCCAGCAGCTTGGTTGCTGGGGGGAAAGCTTTCTTT.

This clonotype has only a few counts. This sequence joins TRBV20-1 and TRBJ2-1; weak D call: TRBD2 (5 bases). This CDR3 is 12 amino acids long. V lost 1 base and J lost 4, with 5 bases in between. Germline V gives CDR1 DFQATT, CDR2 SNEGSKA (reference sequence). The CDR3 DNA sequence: TGCAGTGCTAGAGGAGGGTACAATGAGCAGTTCTTC. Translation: CSARGGYNEQFF.

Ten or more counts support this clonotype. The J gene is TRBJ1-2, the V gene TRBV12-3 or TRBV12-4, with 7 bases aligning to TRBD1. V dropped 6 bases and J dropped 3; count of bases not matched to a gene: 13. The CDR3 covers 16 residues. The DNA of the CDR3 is TGTGCCAGCAGCCCGGCGACACCCAGGGGGGACTATGGCTACACCTTC. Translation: CASSPATPRGDYGYTF.

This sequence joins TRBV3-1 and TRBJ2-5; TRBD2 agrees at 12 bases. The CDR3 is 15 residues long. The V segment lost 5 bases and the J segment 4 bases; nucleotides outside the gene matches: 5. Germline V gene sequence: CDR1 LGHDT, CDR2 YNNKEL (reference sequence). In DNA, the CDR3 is TGTGCCAGCAGCACAACTAGCGGGAGGTCAGAGACCCAGTACTTC. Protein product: CASSTTSGRSETQYF.

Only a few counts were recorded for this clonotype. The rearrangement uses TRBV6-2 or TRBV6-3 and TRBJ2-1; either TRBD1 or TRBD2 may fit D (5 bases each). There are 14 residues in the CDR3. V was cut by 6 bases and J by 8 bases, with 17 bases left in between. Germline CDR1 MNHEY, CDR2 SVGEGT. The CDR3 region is CASSPGPNPYEQFF. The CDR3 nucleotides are TGTGCCAGCAGCCCGGGACCCAACCCCTATGAGCAGTTCTTC.

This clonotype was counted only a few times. CDR3 sequence (DNA): TGTGCCAGCAGCTTTGGACTAGCGGGAGGGATGGTATACAATGAGCAGTTCTTC. Translation: CASSFGLAGGMVYNEQFF. The V call is TRBV13, the J call TRBJ2-1, with TRBD2 matching over 15 bases. Germline V gene data show CDR1 as PRHDT and CDR2 as FYEKMQ (reference sequence). V trimming: 3 bases; J trimming: 4 bases; junction bases outside the gene matches: 7. The CDR3 runs 18 residues. The variable domain in full, completed from reference TRBV13 and TRBJ2-1, reads AAGVIQSPRHLIKEKRETATLKCYPIPRHDTVYWYQQGPGQDPQFLISFYEKMQSDKGSIPDRFSAQQFSDYHSELNMSSLELGDSALYFCASSFGLAGGMVYNEQFFGPGTRLTVL.

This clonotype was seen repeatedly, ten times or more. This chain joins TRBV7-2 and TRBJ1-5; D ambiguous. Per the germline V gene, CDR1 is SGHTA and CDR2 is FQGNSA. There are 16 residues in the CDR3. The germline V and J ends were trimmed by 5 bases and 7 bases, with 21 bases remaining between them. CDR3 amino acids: CASSPGPSQLGQPQHF. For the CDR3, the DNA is TGTGCCAGCAGCCCCGGGCCAAGCCAGTTAGGCCAGCCCCAGCATTTT.

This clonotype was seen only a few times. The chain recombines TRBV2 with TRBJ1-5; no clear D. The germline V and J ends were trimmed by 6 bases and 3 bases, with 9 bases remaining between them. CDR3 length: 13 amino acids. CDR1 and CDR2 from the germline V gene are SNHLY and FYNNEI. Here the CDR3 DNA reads TGTGCCAGCAGAGCGGACCTCAATCAGCCCCAGCATTTT. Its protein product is CASRADLNQPQHF. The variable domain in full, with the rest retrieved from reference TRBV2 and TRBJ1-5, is EPEVTQTPSHQVTQMGQEVILRCVPISNHLYFYWYRQILGQKVEFLVSFYNNEISEKSEIFDDQFSVERPDGSNFTLKIRSTKLEDSAMYFCASRADLNQPQHFGDGTRLSIL.

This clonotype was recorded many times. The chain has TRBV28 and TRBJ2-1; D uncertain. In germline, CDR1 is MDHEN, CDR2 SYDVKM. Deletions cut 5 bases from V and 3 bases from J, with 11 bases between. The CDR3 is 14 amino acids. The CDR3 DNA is TGTGCCAGCAGTGCCCACCTCCGCTACAATGAGCAGTTCTTC. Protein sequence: CASSAHLRYNEQFF.

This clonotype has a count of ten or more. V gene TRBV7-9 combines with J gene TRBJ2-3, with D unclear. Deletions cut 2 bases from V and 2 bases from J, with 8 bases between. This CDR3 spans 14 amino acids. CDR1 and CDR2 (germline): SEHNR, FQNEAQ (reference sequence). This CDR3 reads CASSLQPNTDTQYF. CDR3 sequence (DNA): TGTGCCAGCAGCTTACAACCAAACACAGATACGCAGTATTTT.

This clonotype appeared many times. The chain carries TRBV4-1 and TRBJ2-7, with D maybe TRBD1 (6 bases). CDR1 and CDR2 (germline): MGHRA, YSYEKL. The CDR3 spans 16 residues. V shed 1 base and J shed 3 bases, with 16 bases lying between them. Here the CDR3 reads CASSQVDSRPDYEQYF. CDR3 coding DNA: TGCGCCAGCAGCCAAGTGGACAGCAGACCGGACTACGAGCAGTACTTC.

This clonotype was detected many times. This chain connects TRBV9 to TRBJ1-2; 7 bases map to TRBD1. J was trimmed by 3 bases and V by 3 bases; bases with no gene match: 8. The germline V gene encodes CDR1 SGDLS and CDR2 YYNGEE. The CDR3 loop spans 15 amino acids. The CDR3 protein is CASSETGFGHYGYTF. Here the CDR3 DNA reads TGTGCCAGCAGCGAGACAGGGTTCGGGCACTATGGCTACACCTTC.